Listed here are 27 T cell receptor beta chains from one sample, sequenced in a study of blood T cell repertoires in COVID-19. Libraries were prepared by immunoSEQ multiplex PCR; TCRdb keeps only in-frame clonotypes and omits some of them. The repertoire holds roughly 250,000 clones, 84% seen once, with over 8.5% in the top ten. The sequenced sample consisted of peripheral blood. Receptor source: a human donor in a cohort sampled during active COVID-19.

The chain is built from TRBV6-2 or TRBV6-3 and TRBJ2-7; 9 bases agree with TRBD2. The CDR3 totals 14 residues. V lost 4 bases, J lost 0 bases, and 1 base stayed unmatched. The germline V gene has CDR1 MNHEY and CDR2 SVGEGT. CDR3 in amino acids: CASSWTSASYEQYF. The DNA for the CDR3 is TGTGCCAGCAGTTGGACTAGCGCCTCCTACGAGCAGTACTTC.

This chain connects TRBV5-4 to TRBJ2-1; D not certain. CDR3 length: 16 residues. Germline V gene data show CDR1 as SGHNT and CDR2 as YYREEE (reference sequence). The V and J ends lost 0 bases and 0 bases respectively, with 10 bases between them. In DNA, the CDR3 is TGTGCCAGCAGCTTGGGACACATGAGCTCCTACAATGAGCAGTTCTTC. It specifies CASSLGHMSSYNEQFF.

The table lists this clone with a few counts. The rearrangement uses TRBV5-1 and TRBJ2-7; 10 nucleotides agree with TRBD1. Germline lookup yields CDR1 SGHRS and CDR2 YFSETQ. The CDR3 is 16 residues long. Losses at the gene ends were 4 bases for V and 2 bases for J; bases not matched to a gene: 9. The CDR3 DNA reads as TGCGCCAGCAGCCGTGGGACAGGGGACGAGGCCTACGAGCAGTACTTC. This codes for CASSRGTGDEAYEQYF. The full variable domain, rest sourced from reference TRBV5-1 and TRBJ2-7, is KAGVTQTPRYLIKTRGQQVTLSCSPISGHRSVSWYQQTPGQGLQFLFEYFSETQRNKGNFPGRFSGRQFSNSRSEMNVSTLELGDSALYLCASSRGTGDEAYEQYFGPGTRLTVT.

This chain joins TRBV12-3 or TRBV12-4 and TRBJ2-3; D gene uncertain. V lost 6 bases to trimming and J lost 5 bases, with 6 bases between them. This CDR3 has 11 residues. CDR3 sequence (DNA): TGTGCCAGCAGCCCCAAAGATACGCAGTATTTT. This translates into CASSPKDTQYF.

The chain has TRBV6-5 and TRBJ1-4; D is possibly TRBD1 (6 bases). Germline V lookup: CDR1 MNHEY, CDR2 SVGAGI. Trimming removed 0 bases from V and 9 bases from J, with 17 bases in between. The CDR3 extends over 16 amino acids. This CDR3 is CASSYSDAGVDKKLFF. In nucleotides, the CDR3 is TGTGCCAGCAGTTACTCAGATGCAGGGGTTGATAAAAAACTGTTTTTT.

The gene calls are TRBV5-6 and TRBJ2-3; a weak D match, TRBD2 (5 bases). Per germline, CDR1 SGHDT and CDR2 YYEEEE. Trimming removed 3 bases from V and 3 bases from J, with 17 bases in between. The CDR3 has 16 amino acids. The DNA of the CDR3 is TGTGCCAGCAGCTCCGAACTAGTCTTTCTTACAGATACGCAGTATTTT. Translating gives CASSSELVFLTDTQYF.

Worth noting for this clone: The junction does not match germline at one end; this may be a read error. Other nucleotide sequences from this sample produce the same CDR3. The chain employs TRBV4-1 and TRBJ1-2; TRBD1 is a possible D gene (5 bases). The CDR3 extends over 15 amino acids. Germline assignment: CDR1 MGHRA and CDR2 YSYEKL. The CDR3 region is CASSQDQSGDYGYTF. CDR3 nucleotides: TGCGCCAGCAGCCAAGATCAGTCGGGGGACTATGGCTATACCTTC.

The CDR3 region is CASSELAGDYNEQFF. As DNA, the CDR3 is TGTGCCAGCAGTGAACTAGCGGGAGACTACAATGAGCAGTTCTTC. The rearrangement links TRBV2 to TRBJ2-1; TRBD2 aligns across 10 bases. The germline V gene encodes CDR1 SNHLY and CDR2 FYNNEI. The ends lost 2 bases at V and 3 bases at J; junction bases unmatched: 1. The CDR3 has 15 residues.

This rearrangement joins TRBV6-5 to TRBJ1-2; perhaps TRBD1 as D (6 bases). The CDR3 contains 13 residues. V dropped 6 bases and J dropped 6 bases, with 14 bases sitting between them. In germline, CDR1 is MNHEY, CDR2 SVGAGI. CDR3 in DNA: TGTGCCAGCAGACTTCAGGGGTGGGATGGCTACACCTTC. Translation gives CASRLQGWDGYTF.

This clone was observed a handful of times. The chain couples TRBV6-1 to TRBJ2-7; D not resolved. V was shortened by 1 base and J by 6 bases, with 10 bases between the two germline ends. The CDR3 spans 13 residues. CDR1 MNHNS and CDR2 SASEGT come from the germline V gene. The chain's CDR3 is CASSEVPWAEQYF. CDR3 coding DNA: TGTGCCAGCAGTGAAGTACCATGGGCCGAGCAGTACTTC.

The CDR3 region is CATQVGSGWQPQHF. Written as DNA, the CDR3 is TGTGCCACCCAGGTGGGGTCAGGGTGGCAGCCCCAGCATTTT. The gene calls are TRBV28 and TRBJ1-5; tentative D call: TRBD1 (5 bases). V lost 10 bases and J 7 bases, leaving 20 bases between the germline ends. Germline loops: CDR1 MDHEN, CDR2 SYDVKM. The CDR3 is 14 amino acids.

The J gene is TRBJ1-3, the V gene TRBV3-1 (or the pseudogene TRBV3-2), with D hard to call. CDR1 and CDR2 (germline): LGHDT, YNNKEL (reference sequence). The V end lost 3 bases, the J end lost 0 bases, and 6 bases lay between the germline ends. CDR3 length: 14 residues. CDR3 sequence: CASSQTLSGNTIYF. The CDR3 DNA reads as TGTGCCAGCAGCCAGACACTCTCTGGAAACACCATATATTTT.

This clone was seen once. The CDR3 sequence: CATSDFPNRPQKNNSPLHF. The DNA for the CDR3 is TGTGCCACCAGTGATTTTCCGAATAGGCCACAGAAAAATAATTCACCCCTCCACTTT. This chain connects TRBV24-1 to TRBJ1-6; D gene ambiguous. CDR1 and CDR2 (germline): KGHDR, SFDVKD. V dropped 1 base and J dropped 5 bases, with 20 bases sitting between them. The CDR3 has 19 residues.

The rearrangement joins TRBV2 to TRBJ2-5; D might be TRBD2 (5 bases). Trimming removed 3 bases at V and 5 bases at J, with 16 bases between. Germline CDR1 reads SNHLY; CDR2 reads FYNNEI. CDR3 length: 15 amino acids. In DNA, the CDR3 is TGTGCCAGCAGTGAGAGGGCGAGGGTCGGCGAGACCCAGTACTTC. It codes for CASSERARVGETQYF.

The CDR3 region is CASSFGPFGGEQYF. The CDR3 coding sequence is TGTGCCAGCAGCTTCGGTCCGTTTGGCGGTGAGCAGTACTTC. The chain has TRBV5-4 and TRBJ2-7; no firm D call. Trimming pared 2 bases from V and 7 bases from J, leaving 16 bases between. The CDR3 covers 14 residues. Per germline, CDR1 SGHNT and CDR2 YYREEE (reference sequence).

This chain connects TRBV18 to TRBJ2-5; the match to TRBD1 covers 9 bases. This CDR3 has 15 residues. Germline-derived CDR1 and CDR2 are KGHSH and LQKENI. V was pared by 5 bases and J by 4 bases, with 8 bases of the junction left unmatched. CDR3 residues: CASSSKGTGLETQYF. CDR3 DNA sequence: TGTGCCAGCTCATCAAAAGGGACAGGGCTAGAGACCCAGTACTTC.

The chain joins TRBV5-1 to TRBJ2-3, with 15 bases that match TRBD2. V was pared by 3 bases and J by 6 bases, with 14 bases of the junction left unmatched. The length of the CDR3 is 19 residues. Looked up from germline, CDR1 is SGHRS and CDR2 is YFSETQ. The CDR3 region has the DNA TGCGCCAGCAGCTCGGGACTAGCGGGGGGCGCGGTCGTTTTGGATACGCAGTATTTT. Translating gives CASSSGLAGGAVVLDTQYF.

This chain connects TRBV9 to TRBJ2-1, with 15 bases identical to TRBD2. Germline CDR1 and CDR2: SGDLS and YYNGEE. The CDR3 length is 16 residues. With 0 bases clipped from V and 9 bases from J, the junction kept 4 bases outside the gene matches. The CDR3: CASSVAGLAGGFEQFF. The CDR3 DNA reads as TGTGCCAGCAGCGTAGCGGGACTAGCGGGAGGTTTTGAGCAGTTCTTC.

The chain combines TRBV20-1 with TRBJ1-2; D might be TRBD1 (6 bases). Germline V gene sequence: CDR1 DFQATT, CDR2 SNEGSKA (reference sequence). Deletions cut 6 bases from V and 7 bases from J, with 12 bases between. The CDR3 is 11 residues long. CDR3 nucleotide sequence: TGCAGTGCCACAGGGTCTGGTGGCTACACCTTC. This translates into CSATGSGGYTF.

The rearrangement links TRBV6-5 to TRBJ2-7, with 11 positions matching TRBD2. CDR3 length: 16 amino acids. With 6 bases clipped from V and 6 bases from J, the junction kept 13 bases outside the gene matches. Germline CDR1 reads MNHEY; CDR2 reads SVGAGI. CDR3 residues: CASRYTSGSLSREQYF. The CDR3 DNA follows: TGTGCCAGCAGATACACTAGCGGGAGTCTCTCGCGCGAGCAGTACTTC.

In this sample, this clone turned up a few times. This chain links TRBV7-8 with TRBJ2-2, with 10 positions matching TRBD2. The V segment lost 3 bases and the J segment 2 bases; nucleotides outside the gene matches: 3. Germline lookup yields CDR1 SGHVS and CDR2 FQNEAQ. The CDR3 runs to 16 residues. The CDR3 protein is CASSFSGRPNTGELFF. In DNA form, the CDR3 reads TGTGCCAGCAGCTTTAGCGGGAGGCCTAACACCGGGGAGCTGTTTTTT.

The chain combines TRBV18 with TRBJ2-2; a weak D match, TRBD1 (5 bases). This CDR3 is 16 amino acids long. V lost 3 bases and J lost 2, with 13 bases in between. Germline V gene sequence: CDR1 KGHSH, CDR2 LQKENI. The CDR3 here is CASSPRNQGNTGELFF. The CDR3 DNA sequence: TGTGCCAGCTCACCTCGGAATCAGGGTAACACCGGGGAGCTGTTTTTT.

Turning to this clone: The sample contains more than one DNA sequence encoding this CDR3. The CDR3 bases are TGTGCCAGCAGCTCGGGACAGTTGAACACTGAAGCTTTCTTT. Protein product: CASSSGQLNTEAFF. The chain employs TRBV7-3 and TRBJ1-1; 7 nucleotides align to TRBD1. The germline V gene has CDR1 SGHTA and CDR2 FQGTGA. J was trimmed by 0 bases and V by 4 bases; bases with no gene match: 2. The CDR3 is made up of 14 amino acids.

This chain connects TRBV7-9 to TRBJ1-5; the D gene is possibly TRBD1 (5 bases). Germline CDR1 reads SEHNR; CDR2 reads FQNEAQ (reference sequence). Trimming shortened V by 1 base and J by 1 base, and 11 bases separated the two germline ends. The CDR3 is made up of 16 amino acids. CDR3 region: CASSLGQGTSNQPQHF. DNA for the CDR3: TGTGCCAGCAGCTTAGGCCAGGGTACGAGCAATCAGCCCCAGCATTTT.

The chain joins TRBV18 to TRBJ2-1; the match to TRBD1 covers 8 bases. Germline CDR1 and CDR2: KGHSH and LQKENI. This CDR3 has 16 residues. V lost 2 bases and J lost 4; bases outside the gene matches: 7. CDR3 in amino acids: CASSPIGTGYYNEQFF. The CDR3 bases are TGTGCCAGCTCACCAATAGGGACAGGCTATTACAATGAGCAGTTCTTC.

This clone came up once. The rearrangement joins TRBV28 to TRBJ1-1; D not resolved. Germline-derived CDR1 and CDR2 are MDHEN and SYDVKM. The germline V and J ends were trimmed by 3 bases and 0 bases, with 8 bases remaining between them. The CDR3 is made up of 14 amino acids. The CDR3 region is CASSFRGMNTEAFF. The CDR3, as DNA: TGTGCCAGCAGTTTTCGCGGAATGAACACTGAAGCTTTCTTT.

The rearrangement uses TRBV18 and TRBJ1-2; 7 nucleotides line up with TRBD1. From germline, CDR1 is KGHSH and CDR2 LQKENI. The CDR3 is made up of 13 amino acids. The V segment lost 2 bases and the J segment 7 bases; nucleotides outside the gene matches: 4. The CDR3 loop reads CASSPVEGAGYTF. In DNA form, the CDR3 reads TGTGCCAGCTCACCAGTCGAGGGGGCTGGCTACACCTTC.